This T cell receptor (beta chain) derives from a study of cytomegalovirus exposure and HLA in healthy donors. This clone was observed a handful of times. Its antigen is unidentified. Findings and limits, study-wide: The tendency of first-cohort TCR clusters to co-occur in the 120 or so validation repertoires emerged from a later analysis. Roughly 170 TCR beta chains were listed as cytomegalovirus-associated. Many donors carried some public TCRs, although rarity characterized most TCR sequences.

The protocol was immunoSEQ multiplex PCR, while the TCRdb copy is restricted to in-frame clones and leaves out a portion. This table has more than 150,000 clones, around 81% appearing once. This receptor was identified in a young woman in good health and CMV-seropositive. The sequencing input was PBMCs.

The DNA of the CDR3 is TGTGCCAGCAAAGAGAATCAGCCCCAGCATTTT. As protein: CASKENQPQHF. This chain uses TRBV6-1 with TRBJ1-5, with unresolved D. The germline V and J ends were trimmed by 7 bases and 4 bases, with 5 bases remaining between them. This CDR3 has 11 amino acids. Germline V CDR1 and CDR2: MNHNS, SASEGT.